This TCR beta chain was found in a study of T cell repertoires in cytomegalovirus infection. About the study: Selection of CMV epitopes for the study included recently identified HLA-C-restricted and well-studied HLA-B-restricted ones. Through public TCR beta signatures, both CMV infection and matching HLA type were indicated. Regarding the study as a whole: Cumulated frequencies of public TCR beta families served to identify carriers of CMV plus the relevant HLA. The ex vivo response was dominated by HLA-C-restricted CMV-specific TCR beta clonotypes.

Notes on this clonotype: Antigen unknown.

This CDR3 comprises 12 residues. Looked up from germline, CDR1 is SEHNR and CDR2 is FQNEAQ (reference sequence). Trimming pared 5 bases from V and 5 bases from J, leaving 10 bases between. One entry per CDR3 protein results from TCRdb running MiXCR on the reads. The data show 680,000 or so distinct CDR3 sequences, with around 31% seen just once and around a sixth held by the top ten. This specimen consisted of cultured PBMCs, obtained from culture after CMV antigen stimulation. The TCR was taken from a human donor in good health (CMV status not recorded). Some clones in this sample may be carry-over from other donors' samples. V usage is TRBV7-9 and J usage is TRBJ2-7, with D perhaps given as TRBD1 or TRBD2 (6 bases each). The CDR3 spells CASSRRGDEQYF. The DNA for the CDR3 is TGTGCCAGCAGCCGTAGGGGGGACGAGCAGTACTTC.